A selection of T cell receptor beta chains follows, all from one sample in a study of OX40 agonist ivuxolimab in advanced cancers. Sequencing was performed with immunoSEQ multiplex PCR; in TCRdb, only in-frame clones are kept and a portion is missing. The sample yields roughly 48,000 clones, 79% seen once. The source was CD4+ or CD8+ T cells sorted from blood, collected in a trial of the OX40 agonist ivuxolimab. These receptors were obtained from an adult with an advanced solid tumor such as melanoma, head and neck, liver or kidney cancer. CDR3s include the opening cysteine and the closing phenylalanine or tryptophan. Fields, in order: CDR3 protein, CDR3 DNA, D gene, V gene, J gene, clone size. A D gene is named only where the DNA matches it firmly. The size field is filled for only some rows; it gives once, few, many or a size class.

CAWSARGLRPQHF	TGTGCCTGGAGTGCGAGGGGGCTTCGGCCCCAGCATTTT	TRBD1	TRBV30	TRBJ1-5	few
CASSPGIFPSGGYTF	TGCGCCAGCAGCCCCGGCATTTTTCCATCGGGCGGCTACACCTTC	.	TRBV4-3	TRBJ1-2	.
CASSFSGYYGYTF	TGTGCCAGCAGTTTCTCAGGTTACTATGGCTACACCTTC	.	TRBV27	TRBJ1-2	.
CASSLRRLAVSTDTQYF	TGCGCCAGCAGCTTGAGGAGGCTAGCGGTTAGCACAGATACGCAGTATTTT	TRBD2	TRBV5-1	TRBJ2-3	.
CASSPDRVSEYF	TGTGCCAGCAGTCCCGACAGGGTTTCCGAGTACTTC	TRBD1	TRBV6-5	TRBJ2-7	.
CASSARESETQYF	TGTGCCAGCAGTGCAAGGGAGAGTGAGACCCAGTACTTC	.	TRBV2	TRBJ2-5	.
CASSQDGTIEETQYF	TGTGCCAGCAGCCAAGATGGGACTATTGAAGAGACCCAGTACTTC	TRBD2	TRBV4-2	TRBJ2-5	.
CAWSVQGVNTEAFF	TGTGCCTGGAGTGTACAGGGAGTCAACACTGAAGCTTTCTTT	.	TRBV30	TRBJ1-1	few
CAIRVGRNTGELFF	TGTGCCATCAGGGTTGGTAGGAACACCGGGGAGCTGTTTTTT	.	TRBV10-3	TRBJ2-2	.
CASTFGTVADTQYF	TGTGCCAGCACCTTCGGGACTGTGGCAGATACGCAGTATTTT	.	TRBV7-8	TRBJ2-3	.
CASSQINSPGLASEQFF	TGCGCCAGCAGCCAAATCAATTCCCCGGGACTCGCCAGTGAGCAGTTCTTC	.	TRBV4-3	TRBJ2-1	.
CASSIYRVRNTEAFF	TGTGCCAGCAGCATCTACAGGGTACGGAACACTGAAGCTTTCTTT	.	TRBV13	TRBJ1-1	.
CASSFSGTEAFF	TGTGCCAGCAGCTTTTCGGGCACTGAAGCTTTCTTT	.	TRBV7-9	TRBJ1-1	few
CASSEVTSDRGRYGYTF	TGTGCCAGCAGTGAAGTTACCTCAGACAGGGGCCGATATGGCTACACCTTC	TRBD1	TRBV6-1	TRBJ1-2	.
CASSPVSYNSPLHF	TGTGCCAGCAGCCCCGTCTCCTATAATTCACCCCTCCACTTT	.	TRBV7-9	TRBJ1-6	.
CASSARTGGTGGYTF	TGCGCCAGCAGCGCACGGACAGGCGGAACGGGTGGCTACACCTTC	TRBD1	TRBV5-1	TRBJ1-2	.
CASSPTGYGYTF	TGTGCCAGCAGCCCGACAGGGTACGGCTACACCTTC	TRBD1	TRBV11-2	TRBJ1-2	.
CSVSGTGAYIQYF	TGCAGCGTTTCCGGGACAGGGGCTTACATTCAGTACTTC	TRBD1	TRBV29-1	TRBJ2-4	few
CAIGLYGYTF	TGTGCCATCGGGCTCTATGGCTACACCTTC	.	TRBV10-3	TRBJ1-2	few
CASSLVQGAQDTQYF	TGTGCCAGCAGCTTAGTACAGGGGGCACAAGATACGCAGTATTTT	TRBD1	TRBV7-2	TRBJ2-3	few
CASRPSSYNEQFF	TGTGCCAGCAGGCCCAGCTCCTACAATGAGCAGTTCTTC	.	TRBV27	TRBJ2-1	few
CASRLSSYNEQFF	TGTGCCAGCAGACTAAGCTCCTACAATGAGCAGTTCTTC	.	TRBV27	TRBJ2-1	.
CASSLEGTDTQYF	TGTGCCAGCAGCTTGGAGGGCACAGATACGCAGTATTTT	.	TRBV11-3	TRBJ2-3	once
CASSLSDYEQYF	TGCGCCAGCAGCTTGTCGGACTACGAGCAGTACTTC	.	TRBV5-1	TRBJ2-7	.
CASSPGEASTTNEKLFF	TGTGCCAGCAGCCCAGGGGAGGCGTCCACAACTAATGAAAAACTGTTTTTT	.	TRBV7-9	TRBJ1-4	few
CATSRGGGGTDTQYF	TGTGCCACCAGCAGGGGTGGGGGGGGTACAGATACGCAGTATTTT	TRBD2	TRBV15	TRBJ2-3	.
CASGLGTDTGELFF	TGTGCTAGTGGTTTGGGGACAGACACCGGGGAGCTGTTTTTT	.	TRBV12-5	TRBJ2-2	.
CASSLVGRMDTQYF	TGTGCCAGCAGCTTAGTTGGTAGAATGGATACGCAGTATTTT	.	TRBV7-2	TRBJ2-3	few
CASSWTSGTGGELFF	TGTGCCAGCAGCTGGACTAGCGGGACGGGCGGGGAGCTGTTTTTT	TRBD2	TRBV6-6	TRBJ2-2	.
CASSESGQVGTGNTIYF	TGTGCCAGCAGTGAGTCAGGACAGGTGGGGACTGGAAACACCATATATTTT	TRBD1	TRBV6-1	TRBJ1-3	once
CASSLQGKGGEKLFF	TGTGCCAGCAGCCTTCAGGGGAAGGGTGGTGAAAAACTGTTTTTT	.	TRBV7-9	TRBJ1-4	.
CASSLNHNQPQHF	TGTGCCAGCAGCTTAAACCACAATCAGCCCCAGCATTTT	.	TRBV7-2	TRBJ1-5	medium-sized
CASRTSGRDNEQYF	TGTGCCAGCAGAACAAGCGGGAGGGACAACGAGCAGTACTTC	TRBD2	TRBV6-5	TRBJ2-7	.
CASSLDQGWNEQFF	TGTGCCAGCAGCTTAGATCAGGGGTGGAATGAGCAGTTCTTC	.	TRBV7-2	TRBJ2-1	.
CASSPREGTKNIQYF	TGTGCCAGCTCACCACGTGAGGGAACCAAAAACATTCAGTACTTC	.	TRBV18	TRBJ2-4	.
CASRFLNEKLFF	TGTGCCAGTAGGTTCCTTAATGAAAAACTGTTTTTT	.	TRBV19	TRBJ1-4	.
CASSQAPSGSIPGELFF	TGTGCCAGCAGCCAGGCCCCTAGCGGGAGTATCCCCGGGGAGCTGTTTTTT	TRBD2	TRBV4-2	TRBJ2-2	.
CASSLDRTSYEQYF	TGCGCCAGCAGCTTGGACAGGACCTCCTACGAGCAGTACTTC	.	TRBV5-1	TRBJ2-7	.
CASSKGAYEQYF	TGTGCCAGCAGCAAAGGAGCATACGAGCAGTACTTC	.	TRBV7-9	TRBJ2-7	.
CASSLQRGTDTQYF	TGTGCCAGCAGTTTACAGCGAGGCACAGATACGCAGTATTTT	.	TRBV6-6	TRBJ2-3	.
CASSPRTSGTAGELFF	TGTGCCAGCAGCCCCCGGACTAGCGGAACAGCCGGGGAGCTGTTTTTT	TRBD2	TRBV7-2	TRBJ2-2	.
CASSPGQGGSEKLFF	TGTGCCAGCAGCCCCGGACAGGGTGGGAGTGAAAAACTGTTTTTT	TRBD1	TRBV7-9	TRBJ1-4	.
CASSGGRGYTF	TGTGCCAGCAGCGGTGGACGGGGCTACACCTTC	.	TRBV28	TRBJ1-2	.
CASSLGGQGYEQYF	TGTGCCAGCAGCTTAGGCGGACAGGGCTACGAGCAGTACTTC	TRBD1	TRBV13	TRBJ2-7	.
CASSLGTPETQYF	TGTGCCAGCAGCTTAGGGACACCCGAGACCCAGTACTTC	.	TRBV7-2	TRBJ2-5	.